The 20 T cell receptor beta chains listed next were all sequenced from one sample in a study of beta chain features in type 1 diabetes. Investigators reverse transcribed all isolated RNA, so they sequenced expressed TCRB transcripts. Method: immunoSEQ multiplex PCR; TCRdb's copy keeps in-frame clones and lacks some. The sample includes around 200,000 clones, around an eighth of them seen just once. What was sequenced was central memory CD4+ T cells from blood. The receptors stem from a woman in her late teens or twenties in good health.

V and J are TRBV10-3 and TRBJ2-5, with 7 bases lining up with TRBD2. J gave up 2 bases and V 3 bases, and 6 bases lay outside the gene matches. This CDR3 has 15 residues. CDR1 and CDR2 (germline): ENHRY, SYGVKD. CDR3 nucleotides: TGTGCCATCAGTGACCAGGGAGGGAGGCAAGAGACCCAGTACTTC. The encoded protein is CAISDQGGRQETQYF.

This clone was detected a few times. The gene calls are TRBV30 and TRBJ2-1; D call uncertain. V shed 4 bases and J shed 1 base, with 14 bases lying between them. This CDR3 is 15 amino acids long. The germline gives CDR1 GTSNPN, CDR2 SVGIG (reference sequence). CDR3: CAWTRALRSYNEQFF. The CDR3 DNA is TGTGCCTGGACTCGAGCGCTCCGATCCTACAATGAGCAGTTCTTC.

This clone occurred a few times. The chain links TRBV7-2 to TRBJ2-7; TRBD2 matches 11 bases. Germline V gene lookup returns CDR1 SGHTA and CDR2 FQGNSA. The CDR3 sequence is 15 residues long. V lost 5 bases, J lost 4 bases, and 7 bases stayed unmatched. CDR3 in amino acids: CASSHPGTSGYEQYF. For the CDR3, the DNA is TGTGCCAGCAGCCACCCCGGGACTAGCGGTTACGAGCAGTACTTC.

The chain carries TRBV29-1 and TRBJ2-3, with TRBD2 as a possible D gene (6 bases). Germline CDR1 SQVTM, CDR2 ANQGSEA. The CDR3 spans 15 residues. Trimming removed 4 bases at V and 0 bases at J, with 14 bases between. This CDR3 is CSVAARDSSTDTQYF. The CDR3 DNA sequence: TGCAGCGTTGCAGCGCGGGACTCCAGCACAGATACGCAGTATTTT.

The rearrangement uses TRBV9 and TRBJ1-1; D might be TRBD1 (5 bases). The CDR3 sequence is 14 residues long. CDR1 is SGDLS and CDR2 is YYNGEE in the germline V gene. The V end lost 5 bases, the J end lost 0 bases, and 11 bases lay between the germline ends. CDR3 in DNA: TGTGCCAGCAGTCTGGGGCTGCTGAACACTGAAGCTTTCTTT. Translation gives CASSLGLLNTEAFF.

This clone was observed a few times. The chain joins TRBV6-5 to TRBJ2-7; no definite D call. This CDR3 comprises 12 residues. Germline V gene data show CDR1 as MNHEY and CDR2 as SVGAGI. With 7 bases removed from V and 2 bases from J, the gap between germline ends came to 9 bases. The CDR3 sequence is CASTNGPYEQYF. In nucleotides, the CDR3 is TGTGCCAGCACCAATGGGCCCTACGAGCAGTACTTC.

In this sample, this clone turned up a few times. The chain joins TRBV7-9 to TRBJ2-7, with 7 bases that match TRBD2. The CDR3 runs 12 residues. The trim removed 7 bases at V and 4 bases at J, leaving 4 bases unmatched. Germline CDR1 is SEHNR and CDR2 is FQNEAQ (reference sequence). The CDR3 DNA reads TGTGCCAGCACCGGCGGGAGTTACGAGCAGTACTTC. Translating gives CASTGGSYEQYF.

The chain joins TRBV28 to TRBJ2-7; 12 bases are shared with TRBD2. The V segment lost 11 bases and the J segment 5 bases; nucleotides outside the gene matches: 4. CDR1 and CDR2 from the germline V gene are MDHEN and SYDVKM. The CDR3 covers 12 residues. The CDR3 DNA sequence: TGTGCCTCACTAGCGGGAGGAAACGAGCAGTACTTC. It yields the protein CASLAGGNEQYF.

This clone was picked up many times. The chain is built from TRBV15 and TRBJ2-4; 11 bases agree with TRBD1. This CDR3 has 18 residues. Germline V CDR1 and CDR2: LNHNV, YYDKDF (reference sequence). J lost 4 bases, V lost 0 bases, and 8 bases had no gene match. CDR3 in amino acids: CATSRDVRDRGWKNIQYF. The CDR3 region has the DNA TGTGCCACCAGCAGAGATGTCAGGGACAGGGGGTGGAAAAACATTCAGTACTTC.

DNA of the CDR3: TGTGCCAGCAGGGGTAACGGGCAGGGGAGGGACGAGCAGTACTTC. It specifies CASRGNGQGRDEQYF. The chain combines TRBV28 with TRBJ2-7, with D possibly matching TRBD2 (7 bases). There are 15 residues in the CDR3. V gave up 6 bases and J gave up 5 bases, with 20 bases separating them. Germline CDR1 reads MDHEN; CDR2 reads SYDVKM.

This clone came up many times. The V gene is TRBV19, the J gene TRBJ2-1, with a weak D call TRBD2 (7 bases). The CDR3 sequence is 16 residues long. The germline CDR1 and CDR2 sequences are LNHDA and SQIVND (reference sequence). V dropped 6 bases and J dropped 0 bases, with 15 bases sitting between them. The chain's CDR3 is CASSPGGQGSYNEQFF. In DNA, the CDR3 is TGTGCCAGTAGCCCCGGGGGGCAGGGCTCCTACAATGAGCAGTTCTTC. The whole variable domain, filled in from reference TRBV19 and TRBJ2-1, reads DGGITQSPKYLFRKEGQNVTLSCEQNLNHDAMYWYRQDPGQGLRLIYYSQIVNDFQKGDIAEGYSVSREKKESFPLTVTSAQKNPTAFYLCASSPGGQGSYNEQFFGPGTRLTVL.

Only a few counts were recorded for this clone. This chain connects TRBV6-5 to TRBJ2-5, with 7 bases identical to TRBD2. This CDR3 region has 13 residues. In germline, CDR1 is MNHEY, CDR2 SVGAGI. The J segment lost 3 bases and the V segment lost 7 bases, leaving 5 bases of the junction unmatched. The DNA for the CDR3 is TGTGCCAGCACTCGGCTAGCGGAAGAGACCCAGTACTTC. Translating gives CASTRLAEETQYF.

The genes are TRBV5-1 and TRBJ2-3; 15 bases fit TRBD2. This CDR3 has 17 residues. V gave up 6 bases and J gave up 0 bases; unmatched junction bases: 5. Germline CDR1 SGHRS, CDR2 YFSETQ. CDR3 sequence reads: CASTTGLAGGSTDTQYF. Written as DNA, the CDR3 is TGCGCCAGCACCACGGGACTAGCGGGAGGTAGCACAGATACGCAGTATTTT.

The V and J genes are TRBV6-1 and TRBJ2-7; 8 bases are a match to TRBD2. Germline-derived CDR1 and CDR2 are MNHNS and SASEGT. V lost 3 bases and J lost 1; bases outside the gene matches: 8. This CDR3 has 16 residues. Here the CDR3 reads CASSDPGGSLSYEQYF. The CDR3, as DNA: TGTGCCAGCAGTGACCCGGGAGGGAGTCTGTCCTACGAGCAGTACTTC.

This clone was recorded many times. The chain joins TRBV28 to TRBJ2-4; TRBD2 matches 16 bases. Losses at the gene ends were 7 bases for V and 6 bases for J; bases not matched to a gene: 3. This CDR3 has 15 amino acids. The germline V gene encodes CDR1 MDHEN and CDR2 SYDVKM. The CDR3 sequence is CASMGTSGRGNIQYF. The CDR3, as DNA: TGTGCCAGCATGGGGACTAGCGGGAGGGGAAACATTCAGTACTTC.

This clone turned up a few times. The chain carries TRBV10-2 and TRBJ2-7, with 8 bases fitting TRBD1. V trimming: 6 bases; J trimming: 1 base; junction bases outside the gene matches: 8. Looked up from germline, CDR1 is WSHSY and CDR2 is SAAADI. The CDR3 extends over 15 amino acids. The CDR3 DNA is TGCGCCAGCAGGACCGGACAGGGCTTATCCTACGAGCAGTACTTC. Translated, it gives CASRTGQGLSYEQYF.

In this sample, this clone turned up a few times. The V and J genes are TRBV7-8 and TRBJ2-2; a possible D gene is TRBD1 (5 bases). The germline V and J ends were trimmed by 2 bases and 0 bases, with 10 bases remaining between them. The CDR3 length is 16 residues. Germline V lookup: CDR1 SGHVS, CDR2 FQNEAQ. DNA of the CDR3: TGTGCCAGCAGCTTAAGGGGCGCTCCGAACACCGGGGAGCTGTTTTTT. Protein product: CASSLRGAPNTGELFF.

The sample holds a few counts of this clone. The J gene is TRBJ1-3, the V gene TRBV11-2, with D uncertain. Germline lookup yields CDR1 SGHAT and CDR2 FQNNGV. V shed 5 bases and J shed 4 bases, with 6 bases lying between them. CDR3 length equals 12 residues. CDR3 DNA sequence: TGTGCCAGCAGCCCTACCGGAAACACCATATATTTT. Protein sequence: CASSPTGNTIYF.

This clone was seen more than once but under ten times. This sequence joins TRBV11-2 and TRBJ2-1; D is uncertain. CDR1 SGHAT and CDR2 FQNNGV come from the germline V gene. V lost 1 base and J lost 3, with 10 bases in between. The CDR3 is made up of 15 amino acids. CDR3 amino acids: CASSLAQLNYNEQFF. The DNA for the CDR3 is TGTGCCAGCAGCTTAGCACAGTTAAACTACAATGAGCAGTTCTTC.

This clone has a handful of counts. The chain recombines TRBV14 with TRBJ2-5; 7 nucleotides line up with TRBD2. The CDR3 loop spans 15 amino acids. Germline CDR1 reads SGHDN; CDR2 reads FVKESK. The J segment lost 4 bases and the V segment lost 2 bases, leaving 7 bases of the junction unmatched. Here the CDR3 DNA reads TGTGCCAGCAGCCAACTCCGGGACTATGTAGAGACCCAGTACTTC. It translates to CASSQLRDYVETQYF.